This T cell receptor (beta chain) was profiled in a study of T cell repertoires in cytomegalovirus infection. Looking at the study overall: Recently identified HLA-C-restricted CMV epitopes were used, and well-studied HLA-B-restricted CMV epitopes were used as well. Indicated by public TCR beta signatures were CMV infection and matching HLA type.

TCRdb re-called the reads through MiXCR, storing one row per CDR3 protein. Of fewer than 850,000 distinct CDR3 sequences listed, 25% to 35% were seen once; the top ten hold 13%. Regarding the study as a whole: In two of eight donors, the top clonotype was HLA-C-restricted CMV-specific. Using cumulative public TCR beta family frequency, the authors identified those who carried CMV together with the relevant HLA.

The germline V and J ends were trimmed by 3 bases and 2 bases, with 8 bases remaining between them. CDR3 length equals 14 residues. This clonotype occurred once. No antigen is known for it. The source of this sequence is a human donor in good health (CMV status not recorded). Some clones in this sample may be carry-over from other donors' samples. The chain uses TRBV12-3 or TRBV12-4 and TRBJ1-3; possible D gene TRBD1, 5 bases. This specimen was cultured CD8+ T cells from PBMCs, taken from culture after CMV antigen stimulation. CDR3: CASSFAGTGNTIYF. As DNA, the CDR3 is TGTGCCAGCAGTTTCGCAGGGACTGGAAACACCATATATTTT.